This T cell receptor beta chain appears in the sequencing data of a study of blood T cells in healthy people across ages. Study results and limitations: Underestimates were what the diversity estimates from one million T cells were considered to be. Unknown CMV status may confound age-related changes in expanded clones.

Isolation per sample recovered at least 6.5 million PBMCs. With each sample, at least 6 micrograms of total RNA were extracted. This clonotype has more than one count but fewer than ten. The antigen is unknown. Combining a sample-barcoded 5' primer with a J-beta primer mix, a second PCR ran for roughly 7 to 12 cycles. A single record per CDR3 protein comes from TCRdb applying MiXCR to the 5' RACE reads. The profile shows 850,000 to 1,100,000 distinct CDR3 sequences, around two fifths of them singletons. The V end lost 4 bases, the J end lost 7 bases, and 18 bases lay between the germline ends. This CDR3 has 15 residues. Germline V gene lookup returns CDR1 SGHRS and CDR2 YFSETQ.

The rearrangement joins TRBV5-1 to TRBJ2-4; a possible D gene is TRBD1 (6 bases). The source material was blood. The sequence came from a man between 18 and 29 years old in good health. CDR3 nucleotide sequence: TGCGCCAGCAGCCCTGAACAGGGCCCCCAGAACATTCAGTACTTC. It yields the protein CASSPEQGPQNIQYF.